What follows are 14 T cell receptor beta chains derived from one specimen sequenced in a study of cytomegalovirus exposure and HLA in healthy donors. PCR primers comprised 60 Vbeta and 13 Jbeta primers. Profiled with immunoSEQ multiplex PCR; TCRdb holds only in-frame clones, not every one. The repertoire has 120,000 or so clones, roughly four fifths of them found once; the top ten carry roughly 3%. The sequenced sample consisted of PBMCs. These receptors originate from a woman between 35 and 50 years old in good health and CMV-seropositive.

In this sample, this clone turned up a few times. The CDR3 region is CASSFRSSYNSPLHF. CDR3 nucleotides: TGTGCCAGCAGTTTTCGGAGCTCCTATAATTCACCCCTCCACTTT. The chain joins TRBV6-5 to TRBJ1-6; no reliable D call. CDR1 and CDR2 (germline): MNHEY, SVGAGI. The CDR3 is 15 residues long. V lost 4 bases to trimming and J lost 0 bases, with 7 bases between them.

Of note for this clone: Relative to the germline gene, one junction end is altered; a read error may explain this. The genes are TRBV5-4 and TRBJ1-2; 8 bases line up with TRBD1. This CDR3 comprises 11 residues. Germline V gene sequence: CDR1 SGHNT, CDR2 YYREEE (reference sequence). CDR3 nucleotide sequence: TGTGCCAGCAGCTTGGTATCGGACAGGGCCTTC. This encodes CASSLVSDRAF.

The chain recombines TRBV4-1 with TRBJ2-5; possibly TRBD2 for D (5 bases). This CDR3 spans 15 amino acids. Germline V CDR1 and CDR2: MGHRA, YSYEKL. Trimming removed 4 bases at V and 2 bases at J, with 14 bases between. The CDR3: CASSRVGSEQETQYF. The CDR3, as DNA: TGCGCCAGCAGCCGCGTGGGGAGCGAGCAAGAGACCCAGTACTTC.

This clone was detected once. This chain uses TRBV30 with TRBJ1-1, with a possible D match to TRBD1 (6 bases). Trimming shortened V by 3 bases and J by 4 bases, and 9 bases separated the two germline ends. CDR1 is GTSNPN and CDR2 is SVGIG in the germline V gene (reference sequence). The CDR3 runs 12 residues. The CDR3 DNA is TGTGCCTGGAGAGGGGGATCCACTGAAGCTTTCTTT. This gives the protein CAWRGGSTEAFF.

The V call is TRBV7-2, the J call TRBJ1-3; 10 positions match TRBD1. The V gene end was trimmed by 5 bases and the J gene end by 0 bases; junction bases not matched to a gene: 1. Germline V lookup: CDR1 SGHTA, CDR2 FQGNSA. The CDR3 loop spans 15 amino acids. The CDR3 here is CASSRDRGSGNTIYF. Written as DNA, the CDR3 is TGTGCCAGCAGCAGGGACAGGGGCTCTGGAAACACCATATATTTT.

The chain joins TRBV4-2 to TRBJ1-4, with 7 bases fitting TRBD1. CDR3 length: 16 amino acids. CDR1 and CDR2 from the germline V gene are LGHNA and YNFKEQ. V shed 4 bases and J 0 bases; nucleotides not matched to a gene: 5. The CDR3 reads CASSRGTDPTNEKLFF. CDR3 DNA: TGTGCCAGCAGCCGAGGGACAGATCCAACTAATGAAAAACTGTTTTTT.

The rearrangement uses TRBV15 and TRBJ2-3, with TRBD2 matching over 11 bases. CDR3 length equals 17 residues. Germline V gene data show CDR1 as LNHNV and CDR2 as YYDKDF (reference sequence). Germline trimming cut 2 bases from V and 0 bases from J; bases unmatched to any gene: 4. The CDR3 is CATSRSGLAESTDTQYF. The CDR3 DNA is TGTGCCACCAGCAGATCGGGACTAGCGGAAAGCACAGATACGCAGTATTTT. The entire variable domain, with the rest obtained from reference TRBV15 and TRBJ2-3, is as follows: DAMVIQNPRYQVTQFGKPVTLSCSQTLNHNVMYWYQQKSSQAPKLLFHYYDKDFNNEADTPDNFQSRRPNTSFCFLDIRSPGLGDTAMYLCATSRSGLAESTDTQYFGPGTRLTVL.

The chain couples TRBV4-3 to TRBJ2-3, with D tentatively TRBD2 (5 bases). V gave up 0 bases and J gave up 1 base, with 17 bases separating them. The germline CDR1 and CDR2 sequences are LGHNA and YSLEER. The CDR3 runs 18 residues. CDR3 residues: CASSQDHTVGGGTDTQYF. CDR3 bases: TGCGCCAGCAGCCAAGATCATACAGTCGGAGGTGGCACAGATACGCAGTATTTT.

V gene TRBV19 combines with J gene TRBJ2-3; 10 bases align to TRBD2. The CDR3 contains 15 residues. V shed 4 bases, J shed 12 bases, and the junction held 13 bases outside the gene matches. Germline V gives CDR1 LNHDA, CDR2 SQIVND (reference sequence). CDR3 amino acids: CASSTPGLAPHSQYF. CDR3 bases: TGTGCCAGTAGTACACCGGGACTAGCGCCCCACTCTCAGTATTTT.

This chain connects TRBV11-2 to TRBJ2-2; 14 nucleotides align to TRBD2. Germline CDR1 and CDR2: SGHAT and FQNNGV. V lost 5 bases and J lost 6; bases outside the gene matches: 5. CDR3 size: 16 residues. Written as DNA, the CDR3 is TGTGCCAGCAGCATGACTAGCGGGGGGGCTGCCGGGGAGCTGTTTTTT. Its translation is CASSMTSGGAAGELFF.

The chain links TRBV27 to TRBJ1-6; D possibly corresponds to TRBD1 (6 bases). CDR3 length: 17 residues. Germline CDR1 MNHEY, CDR2 SMNVEV (reference sequence). Trimming took off 0 bases at V and 3 bases at J, with 12 bases between the two ends. CDR3 region: CASSLSVGDIYNSPLHF. The CDR3 DNA sequence: TGTGCCAGCAGTTTATCGGTCGGGGACATCTATAATTCACCCCTCCACTTT.

The chain has TRBV6-6 and TRBJ1-1; a possible D gene is TRBD1 (6 bases). The germline V and J ends were trimmed by 6 bases and 1 base, with 12 bases remaining between them. CDR1 is MNHNY and CDR2 is SVGAGI in the germline V gene (reference sequence). This CDR3 region has 14 residues. The CDR3 spells CASRPGQTNTEAFF. CDR3 nucleotide sequence: TGTGCCAGCAGACCCGGACAGACGAACACTGAAGCTTTCTTT.

The chain carries TRBV4-3 and TRBJ1-6, with D perhaps matching TRBD1 (5 bases). CDR3 length: 19 residues. V was cut by 0 bases and J by 5 bases, with 20 bases left in between. Germline assignment: CDR1 LGHNA and CDR2 YSLEER. The CDR3 DNA is TGCGCCAGCAGCCAAGATAGGGGCCTGAACTTACCCGATAATTCACCCCTCCACTTT. It translates to CASSQDRGLNLPDNSPLHF.

The V call is TRBV28, the J call TRBJ1-5, with 7 nucleotides matching TRBD1. V gave up 7 bases and J gave up 1 base; unmatched junction bases: 4. The CDR3 consists of 14 residues. Germline-derived CDR1 and CDR2 are MDHEN and SYDVKM. The CDR3 DNA reads as TGTGCCAGCAACTGGGGACAGAGCAATCAGCCCCAGCATTTT. This gives the protein CASNWGQSNQPQHF.